The entry below describes one TCR beta chain. Its antigen target is currently unknown. Within one base of it there is no much larger clone, and no base qualities were kept. The data derive from a study of T-cell reconstitution after alpha-beta-depleted transplantation in children listed by TCRdb under 2016. For context, the study as a whole: T-cell immune reconstitution after TCRalphabeta/CD19-depleted allogeneic hematopoietic cell transplantation in children was quantitatively tracked in the study by means of TCR repertoire profiling.

The V and J ends are trimmed by 1 base and 8 bases, leaving 17 bases between them. According to the germline V gene, CDR1 reads MGHDK and CDR2 reads SYGVNS. Counted from cysteine to phenylalanine, this CDR3 has 15 amino acids. The CDR3 DNA has 45 bases and is translated from base 1. The library was made by PCR. The sequencer was an Illumina HiSeq 2500. Molecular barcoding was employed in the preparation of TCR libraries, with unique molecular identifiers being used to normalize TCRbeta repertoire quantification. TCRdb cleaned the public reads at Q25 with fastp, built clones with MiXCR and kept in-frame beta chains. Rows merge per CDR3 protein into single entries with the most common DNA and genes. This sample gives around 530,000 distinct CDR3 sequences in total; around a third of them show up just once. The top ten clones comprise 2% to 3% of the sample.

The chain uses TRBV25-1 and TRBJ1-2; there is no confident call for the D gene. The clonotype was recovered from a human donor who donated a stem cell graft to a child with aplastic anemia. Specimen: PBMCs from the stem cell graft donor, collected from the stem cell graft. CDR3 region: CASSEFGRSTDGYTF. In nucleotide form, the sequence is TGTGCCAGCAGTGAATTCGGGCGATCTACCGACGGCTACACCTTC.